The clone carrying this T cell receptor beta chain showed up just a few times. The junction departs from germline at one end; a sequencing error may be responsible. cDNA synthesis used the whole RNA isolate, giving expressed TCRB sequences. Generated by immunoSEQ multiplex PCR, the TCRdb table keeps only in-frame clones and is missing some. The table lists a few hundred thousand clones, roughly a tenth of them singletons, with 1% to 1.5% in the top ten. These data come from a study of beta chain features in type 1 diabetes. The CDR3 has 18 residues. CDR1 SSHAT and CDR2 FNYEAQ come from the germline V gene (reference sequence).

This rearrangement joins TRBV7-7 to TRBJ2-7; 14 bases align to TRBD2. The TCR comes from a man aged 18 to 29 in good health. Sequenced: central memory CD4+ T cells from blood. In nucleotides, the CDR3 is TGTGCTAGCAGCTTAGAAGGGGGGACTAGCGGGAGTAAGGACGAGCAGTACTTC. Translating gives CASSLEGGTSGSKDEQYF.